This T cell receptor beta chain emerged from a study of shared clonotypes between healthy human individuals. Across the study: Researchers assigned three CD4 naive, three CD4 memory, two CD8 naive and one CD8 memory plate to each donor.

Positively selected for CCR7, the CD45RO-negative cells used as naive CD8 cells excluded terminally differentiated effector memory CD45RA+ cells. The V and J ends lost 6 bases and 0 bases respectively, with 11 bases between them. CDR3 length: 15 residues. Germline lookup yields CDR1 SNHLY and CDR2 FYNNEI. Profiled with immunoSEQ multiplex PCR; TCRdb holds only in-frame clones, not every one. Of nearly 2 million clones in the sample, about 95% are singletons; the top ten hold under 1.5%. This clonotype was obtained from a man aged 18 to 29 in good health. The sequencing input was naive CD8+ T cells sorted from blood. The rearrangement links TRBV2 to TRBJ1-4; no firm D call. The DNA for the CDR3 is TGTGCCAGCAGGCCCCGCGTGGCAACTAATGAAAAACTGTTTTTT. It encodes CASRPRVATNEKLFF.